The rows below give T cell receptor beta chains drawn from one sample of a study of T cell responses to AZD1222 COVID-19 vaccine. The protocol was immunoSEQ multiplex PCR, while the TCRdb copy is restricted to in-frame clones and leaves out a portion. Among 100,000 to 150,000 clones listed, 88% were seen once. Sequencing was performed on peripheral blood, taken on day 0 of AZD1222 vaccination. The receptors derive from an adult in good health. CDR3s include the opening cysteine and the closing phenylalanine or tryptophan. D genes are given only for firm matches. Size is omitted from some rows. Given values are once, few, many or a class for expanded clones.

>-|TRBV19|TRBJ1-2|-
TGTGCCAGTAGTAGCGGACGACCCTATGGCTACACCTTC
CASSSGRPYGYTF
>TRBD2|TRBV2|TRBJ2-5|-
TGTGCCAGCAAGCGGGAGAGGCAAAGAGAGACCCAGTACTTC
CASKRERQRETQYF
>-|TRBV7-6|TRBJ2-7|few
TGTGCCAGCAGCTTAGCGCTGCGGGAGCAGTACTTC
CASSLALREQYF
>-|TRBV30|TRBJ2-6|few
TGTGCCTGGAGTCTTCTCGGGACAACTGGGGCCAACGTCCTGACTTTC
CAWSLLGTTGANVLTF
>-|TRBV19|TRBJ2-7|once
TGTGCCAGTAGTAGGCAGGGCGACTACGAGCAGTACTTC
CASSRQGDYEQYF
>-|TRBV7-8|TRBJ2-7|-
TGTGCCAGCAGCTTACATCCCCCCTGGGACAATCGCTACGAGCAGTACTTC
CASSLHPPWDNRYEQYF
>-|TRBV4-1|TRBJ2-3|-
TGCGCCAGCAGCCACTTATCCCTCGGGAATACGCAGTATTTT
CASSHLSLGNTQYF
>TRBD1|TRBV9|TRBJ2-1|-
TGTGCCAGCAGCCTCGGGACAGGGGGGGAGGCGGTCTTC
CASSLGTGGEAVF
>TRBD2|TRBV10-3|TRBJ2-7|-
TGTGCCATCAGTGGGGGGACTAGCGGGGGCCACTACGAGCAGTACTTC
CAISGGTSGGHYEQYF
>TRBD2|TRBV9|TRBJ2-5|-
TGTGCCAGCAGCGTGGACCTAGCGGGGGGCCAAGAGACCCAGTACTTC
CASSVDLAGGQETQYF
>-|TRBV10-3|TRBJ2-2|once
TGTGCCATCAGTGGTGGCAGGGAGGACACCGGGGAGCTGTTTTTT
CAISGGREDTGELFF
>TRBD1|TRBV24-1|TRBJ1-2|-
TGTGCCACCAGTGATCCGGGACAGGGTAATGGCTACACCTTC
CATSDPGQGNGYTF
>-|TRBV4-3|TRBJ1-2|-
TGCGCCAGCAGCCAAGCAGGCGAGGGAACCTATGGCTACACCTTC
CASSQAGEGTYGYTF
>TRBD1|TRBV19|TRBJ1-1|-
TGTGCCAGTAGTACCTTTCCGACAGGGGGCACTGAAGCTTTCTTT
CASSTFPTGGTEAFF
>-|TRBV24-1|TRBJ1-4|-
TGTGCCACCAGTGACCCGCTGTTGGGAGGAAAACTGTTTTTT
CATSDPLLGGKLFF
>-|TRBV3-1/TRBV3-2|TRBJ2-1|-
TGTGCCAGCAGCCCCTTCGGGGATCGACCGTACAATGAGCAGTTCTTC
CASSPFGDRPYNEQFF
>-|TRBV7-3|TRBJ1-3|-
TGTGCCAGCAGCTTAAACGATGGAAACACCATATATTTT
CASSLNDGNTIYF
>TRBD1|TRBV5-4|TRBJ2-7|-
TGTGCCAGCAGCGACAGGGGCTCCTACGAGCAGTACTTC
CASSDRGSYEQYF
>-|TRBV21-1|TRBJ2-5|few
TGTGCCAGCAGCCCCATCCGCGCGGGACGGAGGTACTTC
CASSPIRAGRRYF
>TRBD1|TRBV5-1|TRBJ2-7|-
TGCGCCAGCAGCATCGGACAGGCCGCCTACGAGCAGTACTTC
CASSIGQAAYEQYF
>-|TRBV7-9|TRBJ2-7|-
TGTGCCAGCAGGCCCTGGACAGCAGCAGGCTCCTACGAGCAGTACTTC
CASRPWTAAGSYEQYF
>TRBD2|TRBV3-1/TRBV3-2|TRBJ2-5|-
TGTGCCAGCAGGCTTAGCGGGGTGAACCAAGAGACCCAGTACTTC
CASRLSGVNQETQYF
>TRBD1|TRBV12-3/TRBV12-4|TRBJ2-7|-
TGTGCCAGCAGACAGGGGCCGTCCTACGAGCAGTACTTC
CASRQGPSYEQYF
>-|TRBV19|TRBJ2-2|-
TGTGCCAGTAGTAAGAACACCGGGGAGCTGTTTTTT
CASSKNTGELFF
>-|TRBV11-2|TRBJ2-5|few
TGTGCCAGCAGCTCCCGACTAGAATTCCCAGAGACCCAGTACTTC
CASSSRLEFPETQYF
>-|TRBV5-1|TRBJ2-6|-
TGCGCCAGCAGAGATGACGGGACCTCCTCTGGGGCCAACGTCCTGACTTTC
CASRDDGTSSGANVLTF
>-|TRBV6-6|TRBJ1-3|-
TGTGCCAGCACCTCAGGCGACTCTGGAAACACCATATATTTT
CASTSGDSGNTIYF
>TRBD1|TRBV27|TRBJ1-2|-
TGTGCCAGCAGTTTTCGGACCGCCCCGACAGGGGACTATGGCTACACCTTC
CASSFRTAPTGDYGYTF
>-|TRBV6-2/TRBV6-3|TRBJ2-1|-
TGTGCCAGCAGTTACCCCCCCCTTAGCAATGAGCAGTTCTTC
CASSYPPLSNEQFF
>-|TRBV27|TRBJ1-2|once
TGTGCCAGCAGTTCTGGATTGAGTGGCTACACCTTC
CASSSGLSGYTF
>-|TRBV18|TRBJ2-1|-
TGTGCCAGCTCACCACTCGGACAGAGCTCCTACAATGAGCAGTTCTTC
CASSPLGQSSYNEQFF
>-|TRBV11-3|TRBJ2-5|-
TGTGCCAGCAGCTTCGCAGAGACCCAGTACTTC
CASSFAETQYF